This T cell receptor beta chain was found in a study of T cell responses to AZD1222 COVID-19 vaccine. Study-level points and caveats: Among those given AZD1222, only six or seven were seropositive at baseline. Repertoires were collected only later (after the peak T cell response had occurred). In a largely white British group with more females than males, clonal diversity was possibly underestimated.

Measured with immunoSEQ multiplex PCR; TCRdb has only the in-frame clones, and not every one. The table records roughly 84,000 clones, 80% to 90% of them present only once. Doses given second, at about 4 or about 12 weeks, were pooled. About this clone itself: Antigen unknown.

V lost 4 bases and J lost 4; bases outside the gene matches: 7. Germline V gene sequence: CDR1 KGHDR, CDR2 SFDVKD. The CDR3 contains 17 residues. The sample consisted of peripheral blood, taken 28 days after the second AZD1222 dose. The source is an adult who received the AZD1222 COVID-19 vaccine. This chain connects TRBV24-1 to TRBJ2-3, with 13 nucleotides matching TRBD2. The CDR3 reads CATSETGLAGNADTQYF. CDR3 in DNA: TGTGCCACCAGTGAAACGGGACTAGCGGGGAATGCAGATACGCAGTATTTT.